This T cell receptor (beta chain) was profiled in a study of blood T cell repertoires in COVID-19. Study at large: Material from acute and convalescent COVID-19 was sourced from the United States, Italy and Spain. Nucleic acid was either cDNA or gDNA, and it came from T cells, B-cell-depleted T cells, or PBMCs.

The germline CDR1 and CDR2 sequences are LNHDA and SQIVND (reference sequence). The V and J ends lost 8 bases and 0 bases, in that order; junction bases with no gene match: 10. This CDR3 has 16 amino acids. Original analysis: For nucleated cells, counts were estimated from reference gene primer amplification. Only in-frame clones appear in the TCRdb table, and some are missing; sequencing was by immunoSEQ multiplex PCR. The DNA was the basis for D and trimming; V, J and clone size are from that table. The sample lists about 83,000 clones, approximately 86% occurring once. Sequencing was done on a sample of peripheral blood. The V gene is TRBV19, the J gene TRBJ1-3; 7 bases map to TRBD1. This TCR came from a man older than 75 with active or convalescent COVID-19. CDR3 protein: CASVTGTAFSGNTIYF. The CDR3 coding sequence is TGTGCCAGTGTCACCGGGACAGCCTTCTCTGGAAACACCATATATTTT.